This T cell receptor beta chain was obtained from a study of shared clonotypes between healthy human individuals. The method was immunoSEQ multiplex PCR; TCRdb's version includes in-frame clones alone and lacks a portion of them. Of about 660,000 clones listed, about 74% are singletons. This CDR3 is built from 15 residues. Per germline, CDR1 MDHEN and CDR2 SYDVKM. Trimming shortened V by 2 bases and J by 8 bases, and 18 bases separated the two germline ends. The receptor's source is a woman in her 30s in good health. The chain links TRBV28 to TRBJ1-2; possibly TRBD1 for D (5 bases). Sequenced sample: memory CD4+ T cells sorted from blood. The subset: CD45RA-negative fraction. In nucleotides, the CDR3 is TGTGCCAGCAGTTTACAGACAGCGCCCAGGAGGGGCTACACCTTC. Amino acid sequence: CASSLQTAPRRGYTF.